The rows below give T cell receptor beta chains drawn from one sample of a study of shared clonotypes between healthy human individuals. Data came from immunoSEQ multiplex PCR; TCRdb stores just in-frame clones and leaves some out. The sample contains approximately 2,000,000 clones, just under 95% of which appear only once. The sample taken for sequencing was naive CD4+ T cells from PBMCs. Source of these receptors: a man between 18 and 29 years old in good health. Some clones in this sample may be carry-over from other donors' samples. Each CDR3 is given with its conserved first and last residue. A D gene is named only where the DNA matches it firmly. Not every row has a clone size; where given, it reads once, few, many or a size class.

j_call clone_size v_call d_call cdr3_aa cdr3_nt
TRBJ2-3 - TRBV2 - CASSEGGSTDTQYF TGTGCCAGCAGTGAAGGCGGGAGCACAGATACGCAGTATTTT
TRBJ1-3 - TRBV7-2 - CASSSGVSGNTIYF TGTGCCAGCAGCTCAGGGGTCTCTGGAAACACCATATATTTT
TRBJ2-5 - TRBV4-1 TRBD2 CASSQDRVAGGKYF TGCGCCAGCAGCCAAGATAGGGTAGCGGGGGGAAAGTACTTC
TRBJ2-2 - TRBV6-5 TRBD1 CASRGQVAAGELFF TGTGCCAGCAGGGGACAGGTGGCAGCCGGGGAGCTGTTTTTT
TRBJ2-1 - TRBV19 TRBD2 CASSIGTSDFNEQFF TGTGCCAGTAGTATTGGGACTAGCGATTTTAATGAGCAGTTCTTC
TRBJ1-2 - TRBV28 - CASKGTRISHGYTF TGTGCCAGCAAAGGGACGAGAATAAGTCATGGCTACACCTTC
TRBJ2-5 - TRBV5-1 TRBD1 CASSRGSGGNQETQYF TGCGCCAGCAGCCGGGGATCAGGGGGCAACCAAGAGACCCAGTACTTC
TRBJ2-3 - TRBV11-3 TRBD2 CASSLDLGASGRFGDTQYF TGTGCCAGCAGCTTAGATCTTGGCGCTAGCGGGAGATTCGGAGATACGCAGTATTTT
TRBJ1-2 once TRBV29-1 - CSVELLGQGYGYTF TGCAGCGTTGAATTGCTTGGGCAGGGGTATGGCTACACCTTC
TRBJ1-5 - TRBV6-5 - CASRPGRFNQPQHF TGTGCCAGCAGACCGGGACGATTCAATCAGCCCCAGCATTTT
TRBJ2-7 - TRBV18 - CASSPGQGPMKVGEQYF TGTGCCAGCTCACCAGGGCAGGGCCCGATGAAGGTCGGCGAGCAGTACTTC
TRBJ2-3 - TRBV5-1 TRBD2 CASSPQGLAGADTQYF TGCGCCAGCAGCCCTCAGGGACTAGCGGGAGCAGATACGCAGTATTTT
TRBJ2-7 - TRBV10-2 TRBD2 CASSDKGLAGGLYEQYF TGCGCCAGCAGTGATAAGGGACTAGCGGGAGGGCTCTACGAGCAGTACTTC
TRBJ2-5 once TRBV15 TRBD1 CATSRGAPGQTYF TGTGCCACCAGCAGAGGGGCGCCGGGACAGACGTACTTC